Below are 3 T cell receptor beta chains sequenced from a single sample in a study of shared clonotypes between healthy human individuals. Some clones are missing from TCRdb's copy, which holds only in-frame ones; the method was immunoSEQ multiplex PCR. The table has about 2.3 million clones, roughly 90% seen once. Sequenced input: naive CD4+ T cells from PBMCs. Described subset: CD45RA+ positively selected. These receptors all stem from a man aged 18 to 35 in good health. Some clones in this sample may be carry-over from other donors' samples.

This sequence joins TRBV5-1 and TRBJ2-1, with TRBD2 matching 9 bases. The germline V gene encodes CDR1 SGHRS and CDR2 YFSETQ. The V gene end was trimmed by 1 base and the J gene end by 4 bases; junction bases not matched to a gene: 3. The CDR3 length is 15 residues. In nucleotides, the CDR3 is TGCGCCAGCAGCTTGTACAGCGGGGGGTACAATGAGCAGTTCTTC. This codes for CASSLYSGGYNEQFF.

The chain combines TRBV5-1 with TRBJ1-4, with 7 positions matching TRBD1. Germline CDR1 is SGHRS and CDR2 is YFSETQ. V was clipped by 4 bases and J by 5 bases; unmatched bases: 8. CDR3 size: 15 residues. CDR3 sequence: CASSGLTGRNEKLFF. Written as DNA, the CDR3 is TGCGCCAGCAGCGGGCTGACAGGGAGAAATGAAAAACTGTTTTTT.

J is TRBJ1-2 and V is TRBV28; a possible D gene is TRBD1 (5 bases). Trimming pared 8 bases from V and 0 bases from J, leaving 13 bases between. The CDR3 loop spans 14 amino acids. Per the germline V gene, CDR1 is MDHEN and CDR2 is SYDVKM. The CDR3 loop is CASRGSGTNYGYTF. The CDR3, as DNA: TGTGCCAGCCGGGGGAGCGGGACTAACTATGGCTACACCTTC.